This is a list of T cell receptor beta chains from one sample in a study of human T cells and chemical hapten exposure. A single record per CDR3 protein comes from TCRdb applying MiXCR to the RACE reads. The sample yields more than 65,000 distinct CDR3 sequences, about a tenth seen once. The material sequenced was whole blood, taken in connection with sensitization to the hapten diphenylcyclopropenone (DPC). The receptors stem from a woman aged 45-65 years with alopecia areata. Some clones in this sample may be carry-over from other donors' samples. CDR3s include the opening cysteine and the closing phenylalanine or tryptophan.

v_call: TRBV3-1; j_call: TRBJ1-6; cdr3_aa: CASSQEWQGNSPLHF
v_call: TRBV28; j_call: TRBJ2-7; cdr3_aa: CASSRPGQGAYEQYF
v_call: TRBV7-3; j_call: TRBJ2-1; cdr3_aa: CASSFSGGWSEQFF
v_call: TRBV20-1; j_call: TRBJ2-2; cdr3_aa: CSANRGVNTGELFF
v_call: TRBV11-2; j_call: TRBJ1-5; cdr3_aa: CASSSRDGINQPQHF
v_call: TRBV20-1; j_call: TRBJ2-7; cdr3_aa: CSARDQGGERTYEQYF
v_call: TRBV21-1; j_call: TRBJ2-7; cdr3_aa: CASSKALHAPHEQYF
v_call: TRBV3-1; j_call: TRBJ2-1; cdr3_aa: CASSQDHRYNEQFF
v_call: TRBV5-1; j_call: TRBJ1-1; cdr3_aa: CASSSGTGEWNTEAFF
v_call: TRBV7-6; j_call: TRBJ2-3; cdr3_aa: CASSLGGARADTQYF
v_call: TRBV18; j_call: TRBJ2-7; cdr3_aa: CASSPLAQTGHGYEQYF
v_call: TRBV20-1; j_call: TRBJ1-1; cdr3_aa: CSALGATEAFF
v_call: TRBV7-2; j_call: TRBJ1-4; cdr3_aa: CASSLSGQNEKLFF
v_call: TRBV18; j_call: TRBJ2-1; cdr3_aa: CASSPPQVLSYNEQFF
v_call: TRBV9; j_call: TRBJ2-7; cdr3_aa: CASSVEGSSGQYF
v_call: TRBV20-1; j_call: TRBJ2-1; cdr3_aa: CSAPVDWNEQFF
v_call: TRBV27; j_call: TRBJ2-5; cdr3_aa: CASKRTAAKETQYF
v_call: TRBV28; j_call: TRBJ2-1; cdr3_aa: CASSSQIAGGRFF
v_call: TRBV6-2/TRBV6-3; j_call: TRBJ1-1; cdr3_aa: CASSYWRGTEAFF
v_call: TRBV28; j_call: TRBJ1-1; cdr3_aa: CASRTQGAGNTEAFF
v_call: TRBV6-1; j_call: TRBJ2-5; cdr3_aa: CASRRIRVGEETQYF
v_call: TRBV13; j_call: TRBJ1-2; cdr3_aa: CASIQGQTPTF
v_call: TRBV20-1; j_call: TRBJ2-1; cdr3_aa: CSARGLAGGPGNEQFF
v_call: TRBV11-2; j_call: TRBJ1-1; cdr3_aa: CASSLRQGQGSTEAFF
v_call: TRBV7-9; j_call: TRBJ1-1; cdr3_aa: CASSFQGGNTEAFF
v_call: TRBV7-8; j_call: TRBJ2-5; cdr3_aa: CASSLTGPETQYF
v_call: TRBV29-1; j_call: TRBJ1-2; cdr3_aa: CSVRTVTNYGYTF
v_call: TRBV2; j_call: TRBJ2-1; cdr3_aa: CASSYNRHNEQFF
v_call: TRBV2; j_call: TRBJ2-7; cdr3_aa: CASIGGLASYEQYF
v_call: TRBV11-2; j_call: TRBJ2-6; cdr3_aa: CASSSTGKSGANVLTF
v_call: TRBV3-1; j_call: TRBJ1-1; cdr3_aa: CASSRAYTEAFF
v_call: TRBV29-1; j_call: TRBJ1-1; cdr3_aa: CSVGSDSSMNTEAFF
v_call: TRBV5-5; j_call: TRBJ1-1; cdr3_aa: CASSSTGMNTEAFF
v_call: TRBV9; j_call: TRBJ2-5; cdr3_aa: CASSVASGTAVQETQYF
v_call: TRBV28; j_call: TRBJ1-4; cdr3_aa: CASRFDGATNEKLFF
v_call: TRBV6-2/TRBV6-3; j_call: TRBJ2-1; cdr3_aa: CASSYSVAGGTEQFF
v_call: TRBV7-2; j_call: TRBJ1-2; cdr3_aa: CASSRRTGSNYGYTF
v_call: TRBV10-3; j_call: TRBJ1-3; cdr3_aa: CAITSRGNTIYF
v_call: TRBV7-9; j_call: TRBJ2-1; cdr3_aa: CASQNREHEQFF
v_call: TRBV19; j_call: TRBJ2-7; cdr3_aa: CASSNRGSYEQYF
v_call: TRBV7-8; j_call: TRBJ2-7; cdr3_aa: CASSLAASGSSGQYF
v_call: TRBV7-6; j_call: TRBJ2-2; cdr3_aa: CASSLTGARGTGELFF
v_call: TRBV7-2; j_call: TRBJ2-3; cdr3_aa: CASNFGVLTTDTQYF
v_call: TRBV6-4; j_call: TRBJ2-2; cdr3_aa: CASSPDRALTGELFF
v_call: TRBV12-3/TRBV12-4; j_call: TRBJ2-1; cdr3_aa: CASSFGFSYNEQFF
v_call: TRBV9; j_call: TRBJ2-2; cdr3_aa: CASGPLVPGELFF
v_call: TRBV6-6; j_call: TRBJ1-1; cdr3_aa: CASSYGGAGGSEAFF
v_call: TRBV18; j_call: TRBJ2-5; cdr3_aa: CASSTQGLAETQYF
v_call: TRBV11-2; j_call: TRBJ2-5; cdr3_aa: CASSLDPAYKETQYF
v_call: TRBV6-5; j_call: TRBJ2-7; cdr3_aa: CASSYGDRAYEQYF
v_call: TRBV21-1; j_call: TRBJ2-7; cdr3_aa: CASKEPSGNYEQYF
v_call: TRBV18; j_call: TRBJ1-5; cdr3_aa: CASSSGQGNQPQHF
v_call: TRBV7-6; j_call: TRBJ2-2; cdr3_aa: CASSLQAGANTGELFF
v_call: TRBV7-2; j_call: TRBJ1-3; cdr3_aa: CASSPQQGNTIYF
v_call: TRBV7-8; j_call: TRBJ2-6; cdr3_aa: CASSPPDRSGANVLTF
v_call: TRBV27; j_call: TRBJ1-4; cdr3_aa: CASSLLPLATNEKLFF
v_call: TRBV20-1; j_call: TRBJ1-1; cdr3_aa: CSVWGGEITEAFF
v_call: TRBV6-4; j_call: TRBJ2-1; cdr3_aa: CASRPSGSSNEQFF
v_call: TRBV30; j_call: TRBJ2-7; cdr3_aa: CAWSLQGDDEQYF